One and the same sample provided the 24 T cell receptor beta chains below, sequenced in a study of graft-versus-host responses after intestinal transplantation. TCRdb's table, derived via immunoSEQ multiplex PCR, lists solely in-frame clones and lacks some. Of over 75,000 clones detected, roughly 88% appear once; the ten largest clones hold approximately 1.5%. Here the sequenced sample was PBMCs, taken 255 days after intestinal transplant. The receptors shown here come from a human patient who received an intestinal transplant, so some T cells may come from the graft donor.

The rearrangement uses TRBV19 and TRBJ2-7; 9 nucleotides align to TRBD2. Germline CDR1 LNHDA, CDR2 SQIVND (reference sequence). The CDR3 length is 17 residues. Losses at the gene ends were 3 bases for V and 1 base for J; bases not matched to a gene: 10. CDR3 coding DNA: TGTGCCAGTAGTATCACAGCGGGGGGTGGAGCGTCCTACGAGCAGTACTTC. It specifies CASSITAGGGASYEQYF.

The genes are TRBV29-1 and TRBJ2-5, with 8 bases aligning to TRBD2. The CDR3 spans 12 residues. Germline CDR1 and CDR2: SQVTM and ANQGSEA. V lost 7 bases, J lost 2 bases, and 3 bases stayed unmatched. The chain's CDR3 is CSGGLAQETQYF. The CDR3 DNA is TGCAGCGGAGGACTAGCTCAAGAGACCCAGTACTTC.

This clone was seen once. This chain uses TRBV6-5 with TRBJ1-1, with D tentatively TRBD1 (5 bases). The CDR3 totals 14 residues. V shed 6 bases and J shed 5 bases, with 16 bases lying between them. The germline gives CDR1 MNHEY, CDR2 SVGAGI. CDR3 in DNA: TGTGCCAGCAGGGCAGGGAGGGATGGGACTGAAGCTTTCTTT. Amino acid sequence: CASRAGRDGTEAFF.

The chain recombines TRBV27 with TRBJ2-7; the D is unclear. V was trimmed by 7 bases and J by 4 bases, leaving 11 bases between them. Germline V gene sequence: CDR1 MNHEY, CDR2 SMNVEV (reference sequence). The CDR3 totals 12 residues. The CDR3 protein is CASNSKYYEQYV. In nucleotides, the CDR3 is TGTGCCAGCAATAGCAAGTATTACGAGCAGTACGTC.

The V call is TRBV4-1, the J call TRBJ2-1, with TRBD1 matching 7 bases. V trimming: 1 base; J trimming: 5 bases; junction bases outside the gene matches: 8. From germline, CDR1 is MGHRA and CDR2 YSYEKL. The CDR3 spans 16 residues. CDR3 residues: CASSQGVDRSNNEQFF. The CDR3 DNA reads TGCGCCAGCAGCCAAGGGGTGGACAGGTCAAACAATGAGCAGTTCTTC.

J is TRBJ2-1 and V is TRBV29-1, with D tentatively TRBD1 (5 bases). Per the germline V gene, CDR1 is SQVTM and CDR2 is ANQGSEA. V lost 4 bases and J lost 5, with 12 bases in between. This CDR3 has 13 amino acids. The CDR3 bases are TGCAGCGTTGGACAGCGCATAAACAATGAGCAGTTCTTC. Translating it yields CSVGQRINNEQFF.

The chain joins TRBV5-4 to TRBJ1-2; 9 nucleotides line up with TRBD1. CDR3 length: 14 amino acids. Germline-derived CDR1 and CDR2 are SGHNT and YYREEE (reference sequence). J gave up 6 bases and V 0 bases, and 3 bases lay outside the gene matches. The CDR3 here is CASSLDRGRDGYTF. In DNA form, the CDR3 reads TGTGCCAGCAGCTTGGACAGGGGGCGCGATGGCTACACCTTC.

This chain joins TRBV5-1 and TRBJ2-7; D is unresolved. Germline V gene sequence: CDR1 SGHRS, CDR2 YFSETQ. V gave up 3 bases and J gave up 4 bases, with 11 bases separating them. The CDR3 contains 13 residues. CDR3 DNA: TGCGCCAGCAGCTGGAGCCTGGGGTACGAGCAGTACTTC. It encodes CASSWSLGYEQYF. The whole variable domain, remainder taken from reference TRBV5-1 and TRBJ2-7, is KAGVTQTPRYLIKTRGQQVTLSCSPISGHRSVSWYQQTPGQGLQFLFEYFSETQRNKGNFPGRFSGRQFSNSRSEMNVSTLELGDSALYLCASSWSLGYEQYFGPGTRLTVT.

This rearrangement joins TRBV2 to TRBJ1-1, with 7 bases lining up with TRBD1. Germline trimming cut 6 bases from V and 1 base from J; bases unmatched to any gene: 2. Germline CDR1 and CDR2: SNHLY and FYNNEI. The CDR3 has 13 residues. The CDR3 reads CASRNRGNTEAFF. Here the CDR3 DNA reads TGTGCCAGCAGAAACAGGGGGAACACTGAAGCTTTCTTT.

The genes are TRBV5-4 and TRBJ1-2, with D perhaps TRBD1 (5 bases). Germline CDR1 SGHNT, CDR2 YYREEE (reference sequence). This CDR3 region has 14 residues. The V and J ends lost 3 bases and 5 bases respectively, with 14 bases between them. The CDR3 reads CASSSARDLYGYTF. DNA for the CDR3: TGTGCCAGCAGCTCCGCCCGGGACTTGTATGGCTACACCTTC.

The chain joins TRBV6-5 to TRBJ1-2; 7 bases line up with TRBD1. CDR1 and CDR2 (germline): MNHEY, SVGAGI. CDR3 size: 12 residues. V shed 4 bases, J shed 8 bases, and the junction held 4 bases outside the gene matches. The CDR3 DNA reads TGTGCCAGCAGTTCCCAGGGGGGAGGCTACACCTTC. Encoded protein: CASSSQGGGYTF.

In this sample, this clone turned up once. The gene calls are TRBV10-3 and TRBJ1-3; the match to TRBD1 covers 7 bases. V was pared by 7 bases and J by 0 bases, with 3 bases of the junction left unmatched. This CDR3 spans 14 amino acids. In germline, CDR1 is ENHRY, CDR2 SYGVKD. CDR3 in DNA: TGTGCCATCAACCAGGGGGACTCTGGAAACACCATATATTTT. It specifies CAINQGDSGNTIYF.

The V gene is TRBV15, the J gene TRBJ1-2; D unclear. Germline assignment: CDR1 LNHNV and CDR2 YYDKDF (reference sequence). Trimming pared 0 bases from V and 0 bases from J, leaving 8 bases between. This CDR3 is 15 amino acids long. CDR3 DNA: TGTGCCACCAGCAGAGATAGGGCAGCTAACTATGGCTACACCTTC. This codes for CATSRDRAANYGYTF.

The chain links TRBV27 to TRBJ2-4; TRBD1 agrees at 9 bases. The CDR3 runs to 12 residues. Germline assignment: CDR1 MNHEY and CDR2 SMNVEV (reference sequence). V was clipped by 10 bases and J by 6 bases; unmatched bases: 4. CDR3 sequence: CATQTGGNIQYF. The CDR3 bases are TGTGCCACCCAGACAGGGGGAAACATTCAGTACTTC.

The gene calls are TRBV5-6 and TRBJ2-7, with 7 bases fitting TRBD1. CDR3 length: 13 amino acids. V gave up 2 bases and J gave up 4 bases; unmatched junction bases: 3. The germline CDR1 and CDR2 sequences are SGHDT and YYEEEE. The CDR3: CASSFIRGYEQYF. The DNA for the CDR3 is TGTGCCAGCAGCTTCATCAGGGGGTACGAGCAGTACTTC.

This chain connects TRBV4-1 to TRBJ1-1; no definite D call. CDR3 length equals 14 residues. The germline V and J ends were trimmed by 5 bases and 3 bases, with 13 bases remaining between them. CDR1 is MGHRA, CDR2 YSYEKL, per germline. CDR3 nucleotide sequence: TGCGCCAGCAGCGACGACGCAAGTGACACTGAAGCTTTCTTT. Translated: CASSDDASDTEAFF.

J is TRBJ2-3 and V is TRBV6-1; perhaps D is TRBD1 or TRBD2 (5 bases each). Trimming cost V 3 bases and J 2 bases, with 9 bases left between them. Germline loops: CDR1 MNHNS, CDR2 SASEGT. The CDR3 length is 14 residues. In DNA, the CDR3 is TGTGCCAGCAGTGATGCAGGGACCACAGATACGCAGTATTTT. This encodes CASSDAGTTDTQYF.

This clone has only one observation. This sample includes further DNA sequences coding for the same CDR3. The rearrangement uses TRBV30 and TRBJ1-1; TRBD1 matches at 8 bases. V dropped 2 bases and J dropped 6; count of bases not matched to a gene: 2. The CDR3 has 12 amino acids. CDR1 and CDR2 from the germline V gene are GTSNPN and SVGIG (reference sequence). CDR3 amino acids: CAWSPGGPEAFF. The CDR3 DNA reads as TGTGCCTGGAGTCCAGGGGGCCCTGAAGCTTTCTTT.

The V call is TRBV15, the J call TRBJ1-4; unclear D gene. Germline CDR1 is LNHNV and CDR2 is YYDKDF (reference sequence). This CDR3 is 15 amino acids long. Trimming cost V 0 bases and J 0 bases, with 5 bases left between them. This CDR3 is CATSREGTTNEKLFF. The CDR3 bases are TGTGCCACCAGCAGAGAAGGAACAACTAATGAAAAACTGTTTTTT.

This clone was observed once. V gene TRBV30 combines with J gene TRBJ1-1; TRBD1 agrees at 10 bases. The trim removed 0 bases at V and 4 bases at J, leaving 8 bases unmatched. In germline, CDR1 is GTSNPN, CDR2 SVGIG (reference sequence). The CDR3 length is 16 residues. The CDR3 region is CAWSVLTGGLGTEAFF. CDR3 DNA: TGTGCCTGGAGTGTCCTGACAGGGGGCTTAGGCACTGAAGCTTTCTTT.

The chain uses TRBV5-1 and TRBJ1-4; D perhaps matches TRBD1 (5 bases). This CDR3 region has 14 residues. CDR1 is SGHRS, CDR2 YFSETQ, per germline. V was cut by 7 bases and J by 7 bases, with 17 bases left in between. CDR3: CASSEGSGGEKLFF. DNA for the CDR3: TGCGCCAGCTCGGAAGGGTCTGGGGGTGAAAAACTGTTTTTT.

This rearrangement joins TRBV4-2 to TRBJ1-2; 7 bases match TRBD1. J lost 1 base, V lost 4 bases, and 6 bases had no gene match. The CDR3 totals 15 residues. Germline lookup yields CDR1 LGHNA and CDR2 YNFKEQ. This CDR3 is CASSPRQGGNYGYTF. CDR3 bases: TGTGCCAGCAGCCCAAGACAGGGTGGTAACTATGGCTACACCTTC.

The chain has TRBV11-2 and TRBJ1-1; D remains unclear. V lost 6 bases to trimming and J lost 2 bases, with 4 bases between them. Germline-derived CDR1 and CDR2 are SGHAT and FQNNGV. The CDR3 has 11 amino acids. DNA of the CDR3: TGTGCCAGCAGTTTTAACACTGAAGCTTTCTTT. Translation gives CASSFNTEAFF.

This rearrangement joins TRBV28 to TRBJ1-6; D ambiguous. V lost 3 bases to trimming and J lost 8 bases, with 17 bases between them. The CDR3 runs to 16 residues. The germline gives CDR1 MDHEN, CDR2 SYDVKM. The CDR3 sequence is CASSFEGFRRDSPLHF. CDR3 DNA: TGTGCCAGCAGTTTTGAGGGATTTAGGCGGGATTCACCCCTCCACTTT.